The next 9 T cell receptor beta chains were all read from a single sample in a study of regulatory T cells in long-lasting Graves disease (dated by TCRdb to the early 2020s). The method behind the library was multiplex PCR. Sequencer: Illumina HiSeq 4000. TCR beta libraries were built with iRepertoire HTBI primers and Arm-PCR amplification of CDR3 regions. TCRdb itself trimmed the public reads at Q25 with fastp, ran MiXCR and retained productive beta chains. When rows share a CDR3 protein, they turn into one entry using the most common DNA and genes. Present in this sample are around 460,000 distinct CDR3 sequences, 14% of which were seen just once. The ten largest clones take up roughly a sixth of the sample. What this sample's time point label stands for: newly diagnosed GD, antithyroid drugs for less than 3 months. For both TCR sequencing and RNA sequencing, RNA was extracted from PBMCs using TRIzol.

This same sample was also taken into another study, of T cells in Graves' hyperthyroidism and ophthalmopathy.

The source material was peripheral blood mononuclear cells (PBMCs), sampled at new diagnosis, from a patient treated with antithyroid drugs. These receptor sequences come from a woman aged 50 to 60 with Graves disease. Donor details come from another sample of the same person, matched by shared clones.

This clonotype was seen many times. V and J are TRBV5-1 and TRBJ2-1, with TRBD1 matching over 10 bases. The CDR3 contains 16 residues. The V and J ends lost 0 bases and 8 bases, in that order; junction bases with no gene match: 8. Germline assignment: CDR1 SGHRS and CDR2 YFSETQ. CDR3 protein: CASSLVAGTGVHEQFF. The CDR3 nucleotides read TGCGCCAGCAGCTTGGTGGCCGGGACAGGGGTCCATGAGCAGTTCTTC. The full variable domain, its missing parts supplied by reference TRBV5-1 and TRBJ2-1, is KAGVTQTPRYLIKTRGQQVTLSCSPISGHRSVSWYQQTPGQGLQFLFEYFSETQRNKGNFPGRFSGRQFSNSRSEMNVSTLELGDSALYLCASSLVAGTGVHEQFFGPGTRLTVL.

There are many counts of this clonotype. The junction differs from germline at one of its ends, possibly a read error. This chain connects TRBV7-8 to TRBJ2-1; 8 bases are a match to TRBD2. Germline CDR1 and CDR2: SGHVS and FQNEAQ. The CDR3 spans 14 residues. The CDR3 here is CASTGTSSFNEQFF. For the CDR3, the DNA is TGTGCCAGCACGGGGACTAGTTCCTTCAATGAGCAGTTCTTC.

This clonotype was recorded many times. This chain links TRBV7-2 with TRBJ2-7, with D possibly matching TRBD2 (5 bases). Trimming shortened V by 0 bases and J by 6 bases, and 12 bases separated the two germline ends. Germline V lookup: CDR1 SGHTA, CDR2 FQGNSA. The CDR3 spans 14 residues. CDR3 sequence (DNA): TGTGCCAGCAGCTTAGCTCTAGCCAGCTCCGAGCAGTACTTC. Amino acids: CASSLALASSEQYF. Looking up the rest from reference TRBV7-2 and TRBJ2-7 gives the full variable domain: GAGVSQSPSNKVTEKGKDVELRCDPISGHTALYWYRQSLGQGLEFLIYFQGNSAPDKSGLPSDRFSAERTGGSVSTLTIQRTQQEDSAVYLCASSLALASSEQYFGPGTRLTVT.

This clonotype was seen only a few times. The rearrangement joins TRBV18 to TRBJ2-3, with D possibly matching TRBD1 (5 bases). This CDR3 comprises 16 residues. V lost 2 bases and J lost 2, with 14 bases in between. CDR1 KGHSH and CDR2 LQKENI come from the germline V gene. CDR3 loop: CASSPGSGSFTDTQYF. CDR3 in DNA: TGTGCCAGCTCACCAGGGTCAGGGTCATTCACAGATACGCAGTATTTT.

This clonotype occurred many times. The chain uses TRBV6-5 and TRBJ2-2, with 7 bases aligning to TRBD2. After removal of 3 bases from V and 1 base from J, the junction contained 8 bases not matched to a gene. The CDR3 is 17 residues long. CDR1 and CDR2 from the germline V gene are MNHEY and SVGAGI. CDR3 in amino acids: CASSYYRLARNTGELFF. Written as DNA, the CDR3 is TGTGCCAGCAGTTATTACCGACTAGCACGGAACACCGGGGAGCTGTTTTTT.

The table lists this clonotype with a few counts. The chain is built from TRBV11-2 and TRBJ2-7; 8 positions agree with TRBD2. The V gene's germline CDR1 is SGHAT and CDR2 FQNNGV. This CDR3 is built from 18 residues. V shed 5 bases and J 2 bases; nucleotides not matched to a gene: 17. In DNA form, the CDR3 reads TGTGCCAGCAGCGCCCGGCGGGGTACTTTTAGCGGGGCCTACGAGCAGTACTTC. Translation: CASSARRGTFSGAYEQYF.

This clonotype was recorded many times. This chain uses TRBV28 with TRBJ1-2, with 11 bases matching TRBD1. The CDR3 length is 16 residues. Looked up from germline, CDR1 is MDHEN and CDR2 is SYDVKM. V lost 4 bases, J lost 6 bases, and 10 bases stayed unmatched. CDR3 nucleotides: TGTGCCAGCAGTTCCCCCCAGGGACAGGGGGTAGATGGCTACACCTTC. It yields the protein CASSSPQGQGVDGYTF.

The chain is built from TRBV5-1 and TRBJ1-6; TRBD1 matches 7 bases. This CDR3 spans 17 amino acids. Germline V lookup: CDR1 SGHRS, CDR2 YFSETQ. J gave up 2 bases and V 0 bases, and 5 bases lay outside the gene matches. CDR3 coding DNA: TGCGCCAGCAGCTTGGCCCGGGACAGAACCTATAATTCACCCCTCCACTTT. Translated: CASSLARDRTYNSPLHF. Filled out from reference TRBV5-1 and TRBJ1-6, the complete variable domain reads KAGVTQTPRYLIKTRGQQVTLSCSPISGHRSVSWYQQTPGQGLQFLFEYFSETQRNKGNFPGRFSGRQFSNSRSEMNVSTLELGDSALYLCASSLARDRTYNSPLHFGNGTRLTVT.

This clonotype was observed at least ten times. This chain joins TRBV10-3 and TRBJ2-7; D is perhaps TRBD2 (6 bases). The V gene lost 3 bases and the J gene lost 5 bases, with 14 bases spanning the gap. The CDR3 runs 14 residues. Per germline, CDR1 ENHRY and CDR2 SYGVKD. The CDR3 nucleotides read TGTGCCATCAGTGAAGTTGGCGGGAATGACGAGCAGTACTTC. Translated: CAISEVGGNDEQYF.